This T cell receptor beta chain originates from a study of T cell responses to AZD1222 COVID-19 vaccine. Whole-study results and caveats: Spike was spanned by vaccine-associated CD4 TCRs, which were dominant at 160-218 and 743-854. At baseline, just a handful of AZD1222 recipients tested seropositive. Close to half of spike-specific TCRs reportedly recognize unmutated variant regions.

Germline V gene sequence: CDR1 SGHVS, CDR2 FQNEAQ. V lost 8 bases, J lost 9 bases, and 10 bases stayed unmatched. There are 13 residues in the CDR3. Turning to this clone: Its antigen is undetermined.

The protocol was immunoSEQ multiplex PCR, while the TCRdb copy is restricted to in-frame clones and leaves out a portion. The data hold about 110,000 clones, with approximately 90% observed a single time. Pooled in the analysis were second doses at about 4 or about 12 weeks. The specimen comprised peripheral blood, sampled 28 days after the second AZD1222 dose. The V call is TRBV7-8, the J call TRBJ2-1; 7 bases map to TRBD2. The clonotype originates from an adult who received the AZD1222 COVID-19 vaccine. For the CDR3, the DNA is TGTGCCAGCTGCTGGACTAGTCGGGGTGAGCAGTTCTTC. It yields the protein CASCWTSRGEQFF. The complete variable domain, with remaining parts taken from reference TRBV7-8 and TRBJ2-1, reads GAGVSQSPRYKVAKRGQDVALRCDPISGHVSLFWYQQALGQGPEFLTYFQNEAQLDKSGLPSDRFFAERPEGSVSTLKIQRTQQEDSAVYLCASCWTSRGEQFFGPGTRLTVL.